The entry that follows covers one T cell receptor (beta chain) sequence. The antigen it recognizes is unknown. Base qualities are not recorded, but no much larger clone differs from it by a single base. TCRbeta CDR3 regions were amplified from genomic DNA using the immunoSEQ Assay, a bias-controlled multiplex PCR. In the source study's methods: Nucleated cell counts per sample were estimated from amplification of reference gene primers within the assay. Sequence reads were collapsed and filtered to measure the absolute abundance of every unique TCRbeta CDR3 rearrangement. For each sample, productive Simpson clonality was calculated as the square root of Simpson's diversity index over productive rearrangements. TCRdb stores this immuneACCESS table with in-frame sequences only. Part of the clones is absent; in the studies checked, under half of the shortfall reflects unresolved V genes, and no reason is known for the rest. Clonal size and the V and J genes are those of that table, whereas D and trimming came from the DNA. The sample data list fewer than 60,000 clones, and roughly 88% of these were observed just once. About 26% of the sample lies in the top ten.

These data originate in a study of blood T cell repertoires in COVID-19 (dated by TCRdb to 2020 to 2022). About the investigation overall: Samples from collaborators originated in the United States, Italy and Spain and spanned both the acute and convalescent phases of COVID-19. HLA class I and class II types, where available, came from metadata supplied by the sample provider rather than from assay-based typing. Deeply sampled blood TCRbeta repertoires from subjects exposed to, actively infected with, or recovered from COVID-19 were included in the dataset. The samples were drawn from two sources: the first 160 participants of the ongoing ImmuneRACE study, and 1,000 to 1,500 subjects contributed by 6 global collaborators. The prospective study material was composed of cDNA or gDNA derived from T cells, B-cell-depleted T cells, or PBMCs. The repertoires were made available in a free public database intended to serve as a resource for research on the immune response to SARS-CoV-2. A de-identified subject ID, COVID-19 status, age in years and sex were almost always included in the sample metadata.

CDR1 LNHDA and CDR2 SQIVND were looked up in the germline V gene (reference sequence). V and J are trimmed by 6 bases and 3 bases, and the gene matches miss 6 bases of the junction. The cysteine opens and the phenylalanine closes a CDR3 of 15 amino acids. The sequence is cut down to CDR3 DNA, 45 bases in frame from base 1. Overall study outcomes, separate from this receptor: How much clinical and demographic metadata was included differed by source and by participant, and the metadata was provided uncurated.

Each collaborating institution followed its own protocols to collect whole blood in K2EDTA tubes. For TCRbeta analysis, collaborator samples were shipped as frozen whole blood, as isolated PBMCs, or as DNA extracted from either sample type. The rearrangement joined TRBV19 to TRBJ2-1; the junction holds 9 bases that match TRBD1. This sequence was found in a woman of 80 years or more with acute or convalescent COVID-19. The material sequenced was peripheral blood. The CDR3 amino acid sequence is: CASSSPGQGYNEQFF. The sequenced DNA is TGTGCCAGTAGCTCACCGGGACAGGGCTACAATGAGCAGTTCTTC.